Below are 23 T cell receptor beta chains sequenced from a single sample in a study of T cells expressing NK-cell markers. TCRdb re-called the 5' RACE reads, yielding one record per CDR3 amino acid sequence without DNA. The sample shows some 440,000 distinct CDR3 sequences, and almost 1.5% sits with its ten largest clones. The sample consisted of blood T cells: a sorted CD56 or NKG2C T cell subset, CD4+ or CD8+ T cells, or bulk PBMC T cells (not recorded which). These receptors all come from a woman between 45 and 65 years old in good health.

This chain joins TRBV15 and TRBJ2-5; TCRdb lists TRBD1, though no DNA is available to test this call. Germline V CDR1 and CDR2: LNHNV, YYDKDF (reference sequence). The CDR3 is 15 amino acids. The CDR3: CATSRAYREVETQYF.

The rearrangement joins TRBV5-5 to TRBJ2-5; lacking DNA, the TRBD2 call made by TCRdb goes unchecked. The germline V gene encodes CDR1 SGHKS and CDR2 YYEKEE (reference sequence). CDR3 length: 14 amino acids. CDR3 amino acids: CASSPWTSSETQYF. The full variable domain, rest sourced from reference TRBV5-5 and TRBJ2-5, is DAGVTQSPTHLIKTRGQQVTLRCSPISGHKSVSWYQQVLGQGPQFIFQYYEKEERGRGNFPDRFSARQFPNYSSELNVNALLLGDSALYLCASSPWTSSETQYFGPGTRLLVL.

The J gene is TRBJ2-3, the V gene TRBV13; checking the TCRdb D call of TRBD1 is not possible without DNA. CDR3 length: 16 amino acids. Germline V gives CDR1 PRHDT, CDR2 FYEKMQ (reference sequence). CDR3 in amino acids: CASSPPRDRRTDTQYF.

The chain has TRBV5-1 and TRBJ2-1; TCRdb picks TRBD1, but there is no DNA to check that call. Germline lookup yields CDR1 SGHRS and CDR2 YFSETQ. The CDR3 is 15 residues long. CDR3 sequence: CASSQPGQNFNEQFF.

V and J are TRBV15 and TRBJ2-3; absent DNA, TCRdb's TRBD2 call cannot be checked. The germline CDR1 and CDR2 sequences are LNHNV and YYDKDF (reference sequence). The CDR3 is 19 residues long. This chain's CDR3 is CATSRDFTSGTTDLDTQYF.

This rearrangement joins TRBV3-1 to TRBJ2-5. This CDR3 has 13 amino acids. Germline loops: CDR1 LGHDT, CDR2 YNNKEL (reference sequence). This CDR3 reads CASSQDLYETQYF.

The chain links TRBV3-1 to TRBJ2-7; absent DNA, TCRdb's TRBD2 call cannot be checked. From germline, CDR1 is LGHDT and CDR2 YNNKEL (reference sequence). The CDR3 sequence is 17 residues long. CDR3 protein: CASSQDRSATSSYEQYF.

This chain joins TRBV7-9 and TRBJ2-1. Germline V lookup: CDR1 SEHNR, CDR2 FQNEAQ (reference sequence). The CDR3 length is 13 residues. The CDR3 sequence is CASSFLKDNEQFF.

The rearrangement joins TRBV4-1 to TRBJ2-5; the D gene TCRdb calls, TRBD1, cannot be checked with no DNA. The CDR3 covers 17 residues. Germline CDR1 is MGHRA and CDR2 is YSYEKL. This CDR3 is CASSQPPGSGGQETQYF.

This chain links TRBV12-3 or TRBV12-4 with TRBJ1-3; the D gene TCRdb calls, TRBD1, cannot be checked with no DNA. The CDR3 has 14 residues. The CDR3 region is CASSFFGAGNTIYF.

The chain has TRBV27 and TRBJ2-3. There are 12 residues in the CDR3. The germline gives CDR1 MNHEY, CDR2 SMNVEV (reference sequence). The CDR3 loop is CASLSWGDTQYF.

The V and J genes are TRBV5-6 and TRBJ1-6; TCRdb gives TRBD1 as the D gene, but with no DNA this cannot be confirmed. The V gene's germline CDR1 is SGHDT and CDR2 YYEEEE. CDR3 length equals 15 residues. The CDR3 sequence is CASSLRPLDNSPLHF. Together with reference TRBV5-6 and TRBJ1-6, the CDR3 gives the full variable domain: DAGVTQSPTHLIKTRGQQVTLRCSPKSGHDTVSWYQQALGQGPQFIFQYYEEEERQRGNFPDRFSGHQFPNYSSELNVNALLLGDSALYLCASSLRPLDNSPLHFGNGTRLTVT.

The V and J genes are TRBV29-1 and TRBJ1-3; the D gene TCRdb calls, TRBD1, cannot be checked with no DNA. CDR1 is SQVTM, CDR2 ANQGSEA, per germline. The CDR3 has 13 amino acids. The CDR3 is CGGHLSSGNTIYF.

The gene calls are TRBV3-1 and TRBJ2-1; there is no DNA to check the TCRdb D call of TRBD2. The germline V gene has CDR1 LGHDT and CDR2 YNNKEL (reference sequence). This CDR3 spans 13 amino acids. This CDR3 is CASSQVGTSEQFF.

V and J are TRBV3-1 and TRBJ2-3; TCRdb calls TRBD2, which cannot be checked without DNA. Germline assignment: CDR1 LGHDT and CDR2 YNNKEL (reference sequence). The CDR3 has 16 residues. CDR3 amino acids: CASSQVGGRIPDTQYF.

The chain couples TRBV12-3 or TRBV12-4 to TRBJ1-5. The CDR3 covers 13 residues. The CDR3 is CASSFSRSEPQHF.

The chain recombines TRBV7-3 with TRBJ2-1; lacking DNA, the TRBD1 call made by TCRdb goes unchecked. The CDR3 is 16 residues long. Looked up from germline, CDR1 is SGHTA and CDR2 is FQGTGA. This CDR3 reads CASSPDRGGIVNEQFF.

The chain links TRBV12-3 or TRBV12-4 to TRBJ2-2; the TCRdb call, TRBD1, lacks DNA for checking. This CDR3 spans 15 amino acids. The CDR3 loop reads CASSTGTLVRWELFF.

The chain couples TRBV29-1 to TRBJ2-7; there is no DNA to check the TCRdb D call of TRBD1. The germline V gene encodes CDR1 SQVTM and CDR2 ANQGSEA. This CDR3 comprises 14 residues. The CDR3 loop reads CSVEYRGSIHEQYF.

The chain combines TRBV20-1 with TRBJ2-1; TCRdb's D call of TRBD2 is untestable without DNA. This CDR3 comprises 15 residues. Per germline, CDR1 DFQATT and CDR2 SNEGSKA (reference sequence). The CDR3 here is CSAGGRSGRASEQFF.

V and J are TRBV29-1 and TRBJ1-5. Germline lookup yields CDR1 SQVTM and CDR2 ANQGSEA. The CDR3 is 12 residues long. The CDR3 spells CSVVAGNQPQHF.

V usage is TRBV4-1 and J usage is TRBJ2-3; without DNA, the TCRdb call of TRBD2 cannot be checked. Germline V gives CDR1 MGHRA, CDR2 YSYEKL. CDR3 length: 18 amino acids. CDR3 loop: CASSPLSGRFDGTDTQYF.

The rearrangement links TRBV12-3 or TRBV12-4 to TRBJ2-7; with no DNA, the TCRdb D assignment of TRBD1 cannot be verified. The CDR3 consists of 13 residues. The CDR3 sequence is CASTGGVGYEQYF.